This paragraph covers one T cell receptor beta chain sequence. The antigen this receptor binds is unknown. Base quality data are lacking; no much larger clone is found one base away. Using the deep immunoSEQ assay, TCR CDR3 regions were amplified from genomic DNA by multiplex PCR. Extracted genomic DNA from each cell subset was distributed evenly across all wells of several immunoSEQ 96-well plates, and each plate was treated as a replicate. For sorted subsets, approximately 210 ng of genomic DNA, equivalent to 25,000 to 30,000 T cell genomes, went into each replicate PCR. Purified libraries were quantified with a Qubit 3.0 fluorometer, sized on a Bioanalyzer 2100, and re-quantified with the KAPA Library Quantification kit. Each immunoSEQ 96-well plate was sequenced on its own single-read 150-cycle Illumina NextSeq 550 flow cell. In the source study's methods: Because the immunoSEQ output held only junctional sequences and lacked quality scores, the filtering could not match the filtering applied to full-length reads. To assign V/J genes and CDR3, sequences were annotated using PyIR, a Python wrapper for IgBLAST v1.9, with IMGT germline references. Reads were filtered out if the reads had weak V/J assignments (E-value above 1e-6), no CDR3, stop codons, out-of-frame junctions, or ambiguous translated residues. A V3J clonotype was defined by an identical inferred V gene, J gene, and CDR3 amino acid sequence. To compute the percentage overlap between repertoires, the number of shared unique clonotypes was divided by the size of the smaller repertoire. Repertoire richness was assessed with RTK rarefaction, the Chao1 estimator, and Recon v2.1 estimates of unobserved clonotypes. OLGA was used to compute generation probabilities for all TCRbeta clonotypes that the gDNA method yielded from a handful of donors. As stored in TCRdb, this immuneACCESS dataset retains in-frame rearrangements with V and J assigned. A fraction of the clones does not appear; measured against another copy, unresolved V genes explain less than half of the discrepancy, and the remainder lacks a known reason. V and J calls and clone size follow that table, whereas D and trimming were derived from the DNA. In this sample the table shows about 1,500,000 clones, around 97% of which occur a single time. The biggest ten clones account for about 1.2% of the sample.

The CDR1 and CDR2 encoded by the germline V gene (reference sequence) are SGHNT and YYREEE. From cysteine to phenylalanine, the CDR3 is 16 amino acids long. Only the CDR3 portion is preserved as DNA: 48 bases, with reading frame beginning at the first base. V is pruned by 3 bases and J by 5 bases, leaving 9 bases of the junction without a gene match. The data derive from a study of shared clonotypes between healthy human individuals (dated by TCRdb to the early 2020s). The study in broad terms: The cohort included three men and a couple of women between 18 and 49 years of age. For each donor, three plates each were used for CD4 naive and CD4 memory, two plates were used for CD8 naive, and one plate was used for CD8 memory. Per donor, leukapheresis produced somewhere between about 0.8 and 9.5 billion PBMCs. To estimate repertoire size and how much clonotype sharing occurs between individuals, the study deeply sequenced the blood TCR repertoires of 4 to 6 healthy adults. To increase sequencing depth and limit assay-specific biases, TCR repertoire library preparation and sequencing were carried out by different laboratories using diverse techniques.

Overall study results and their limits: Incomplete sequencing was indicated by rarefaction of sorted-subset datasets, despite the large sequencing depth. Compared with non-shared clonotypes, the clonotypes found in all four sorted-subset donors had higher generation probabilities. Pairwise subsampling led to the expectation that sequencing depth would affect the degree of clonotype sharing among donors. Approximately 5% of naive CD4, 3.5% of naive CD8, around 2.3% of memory CD4, and 0.35% to 0.5% of memory CD8 clonotypes were shared across four donors. Sampling was limited to blood, and TCR repertoires in tissue likely differ from TCR repertoires in blood. The small number of donors limited the genetic and exposure-history diversity represented. Larger estimated clonotype richness was generally found for naive subsets than for memory subsets.

The donors were healthy, HIV-negative adults who had no recently reported acute infections or vaccinations. All donors were Caucasian adults living in Nashville, Tennessee, USA. CD4+ T cells were enriched through magnetic negative selection, after which naive cells were positively selected on CD45RA and the remaining negative fraction served as the memory subset. Blood was obtained by leukapheresis, after which PBMCs were separated by Ficoll-Histopaque density gradient centrifugation and cryopreserved in liquid nitrogen vapor phase. Purity and quantity of every magnetically sorted T cell population were checked by analytical flow cytometry. Genomic DNA was isolated from each sorted fraction and quantified by UV absorbance on a Nanodrop 2000c.

This TCR was recovered from a man aged 25-40 years in good health. Source material: naive CD4+ T cells sorted from blood. The intended sense of this specimen's cell subset or site label: CD45RA+ positively selected. The chain is encoded by TRBV5-4 joined to TRBJ2-1, with 9 middle bases fitting TRBD2. The encoded CDR3 is CASSSLSGSYNNEQFF. The nucleotides are TGTGCCAGCAGCTCGCTTAGCGGGAGTTACAACAATGAGCAGTTCTTC.